The 27 T cell receptor beta chains below come from one sample, sequenced in a study of beta chain features in type 1 diabetes. Whole-study findings and limits: Type 1 diabetes patients had TCRB CDR3s that were shorter (moderately but significantly so) in all four CD4+ subsets.

What these receptors recognize is not known. Expressed TCRB transcripts got sequenced, as all isolated RNA was reverse transcribed. The data were produced by immunoSEQ multiplex PCR, yet TCRdb's version contains in-frame clones alone and is incomplete. The top ten clones hold around 0.016% of a sample with some 350,000 clones, roughly 13% of them seen once. The sample taken for sequencing was naive CD4+ T cells from blood. The origin of the receptors is a woman aged 18 to 35 with type 1 diabetes.

This clone was counted a few times. This chain joins TRBV27 and TRBJ1-2; 7 bases map to TRBD1. The J segment lost 14 bases and the V segment lost 0 bases, leaving 9 bases of the junction unmatched. This CDR3 region has 13 residues. Germline CDR1 is MNHEY and CDR2 is SMNVEV (reference sequence). This CDR3 reads CASSLSGTAIRTF. DNA for the CDR3: TGTGCCAGCAGTTTATCAGGGACAGCCATAAGAACCTTC.

This clone was observed a few times. This chain connects TRBV27 to TRBJ1-1, with D tentatively TRBD1 (6 bases). CDR3 length: 14 residues. Germline CDR1 reads MNHEY; CDR2 reads SMNVEV (reference sequence). V lost 5 bases and J lost 2, with 12 bases in between. This CDR3 is CASSPLQGNTEAFF. CDR3 DNA sequence: TGTGCCAGCAGTCCACTACAGGGAAACACTGAAGCTTTCTTT.

This clone was counted between two and nine times. The chain couples TRBV18 to TRBJ2-1, with TRBD2 matching over 15 bases. V shed 3 bases, J shed 8 bases, and the junction held 5 bases outside the gene matches. CDR3 length equals 16 residues. Germline V CDR1 and CDR2: KGHSH, LQKENI. The CDR3 is CASSPGLAGGMDEQFF. For the CDR3, the DNA is TGTGCCAGCTCACCCGGACTAGCGGGAGGGATGGATGAGCAGTTCTTC.

There are a few counts of this clone. The CDR3 loop is CASTKAVTIGELFF. The CDR3 nucleotides are TGTGCCAGCACCAAAGCCGTAACGATCGGGGAGCTGTTTTTT. The chain joins TRBV6-5 to TRBJ2-2; D remains ambiguous. Trimming cost V 7 bases and J 7 bases, with 16 bases left between them. This CDR3 has 14 amino acids. Germline CDR1 is MNHEY and CDR2 is SVGAGI.

This clone was recorded a few times. Distinct nucleotide sequences in the sample also encode this CDR3. CDR3 DNA sequence: TGTGCCAGCAGCGTAGTAGCGGGAGCCTACAATGAGCAGTTCTTC. Amino acids: CASSVVAGAYNEQFF. The chain has TRBV9 and TRBJ2-1, with 9 bases identical to TRBD2. V lost 0 bases, J lost 2 bases, and 0 bases stayed unmatched. The germline gives CDR1 SGDLS, CDR2 YYNGEE. The CDR3 totals 15 residues.

The chain employs TRBV28 and TRBJ1-5; the D is unclear. This CDR3 comprises 12 residues. The V end lost 5 bases, the J end lost 6 bases, and 8 bases lay between the germline ends. The germline CDR1 and CDR2 sequences are MDHEN and SYDVKM. CDR3 DNA: TGTGCCAGCAGTCATGGACTTCAGCCCCAGCATTTT. It codes for CASSHGLQPQHF.

This clone was observed a few times. The rearrangement links TRBV18 to TRBJ2-1; D might be TRBD2 (6 bases). Germline V CDR1 and CDR2: KGHSH, LQKENI. V shed 3 bases and J shed 10 bases, with 10 bases lying between them. The CDR3 consists of 12 residues. The CDR3, as DNA: TGTGCCAGCTCACCGGGCGGGGTAGAGCAGTTCTTC. Translation gives CASSPGGVEQFF.

The chain employs TRBV7-3 and TRBJ2-2; D remains ambiguous. Trimming took off 5 bases at V and 2 bases at J, with 12 bases between the two ends. In germline, CDR1 is SGHTA, CDR2 FQGTGA. CDR3 length equals 15 residues. The CDR3: CASSPRVQNTGELFF. For the CDR3, the DNA is TGTGCCAGCAGCCCCCGGGTCCAAAACACCGGGGAGCTGTTTTTT. Using reference TRBV7-3 and TRBJ2-2 for the parts outside the CDR3, the full variable domain is GAGVSQTPSNKVTEKGKYVELRCDPISGHTALYWYRQSLGQGPEFLIYFQGTGAADDSGLPNDRFFAVRPEGSVSTLKIQRTERGDSAVYLCASSPRVQNTGELFFGEGSRLTVL.

The V gene is TRBV5-1, the J gene TRBJ2-1; 7 nucleotides align to TRBD2. CDR3 length: 14 amino acids. In germline, CDR1 is SGHRS, CDR2 YFSETQ. V shed 7 bases, J shed 6 bases, and the junction held 10 bases outside the gene matches. The CDR3 DNA reads as TGCGCCAGCGGTATGTCTAGCGGAGCCAATGAGCAGTTCTTC. Residues: CASGMSSGANEQFF.

The chain uses TRBV30 and TRBJ2-3; 9 bases fit TRBD2. The CDR3 totals 16 residues. Per germline, CDR1 GTSNPN and CDR2 SVGIG (reference sequence). The trim removed 0 bases at V and 5 bases at J, leaving 9 bases unmatched. In nucleotides, the CDR3 is TGTGCCTGGAGTGTACGATTAGCGGGAGTGGTAGATACGCAGTATTTT. It is translated as CAWSVRLAGVVDTQYF. The full variable domain, its missing parts supplied by reference TRBV30 and TRBJ2-3, is SQTIHQWPATLVQPVGSPLSLECTVEGTSNPNLYWYRQAAGRGLQLLFYSVGIGQISSEVPQNLSASRPQDRQFILSSKKLLLSDSGFYLCAWSVRLAGVVDTQYFGPGTRLTVL.

The table lists this clone with a few counts. The DNA for the CDR3 is TGTGCCAGCAGCATCCCGACAGGGCGTCAAGAGACCCAGTACTTC. This gives the protein CASSIPTGRQETQYF. The chain uses TRBV7-9 and TRBJ2-5; 7 positions agree with TRBD1. With 5 bases clipped from V and 2 bases from J, the junction kept 8 bases outside the gene matches. The CDR3 has 15 amino acids. Germline CDR1 is SEHNR and CDR2 is FQNEAQ (reference sequence).

This clone was observed a handful of times. The chain joins TRBV7-2 to TRBJ1-2; 10 bases map to TRBD1. CDR3 size: 16 residues. Germline-derived CDR1 and CDR2 are SGHTA and FQGNSA. Trimming removed 2 bases from V and 5 bases from J; junction bases left unmatched: 8. The CDR3 region has the DNA TGTGCCAGCAGCTTATCCACAATGGGACAGGGGTATGGCTACACCTTC. Its translation: CASSLSTMGQGYGYTF.

The rearrangement joins TRBV7-9 to TRBJ2-3; the D is unclear. Trimming removed 1 base from V and 0 bases from J, with 8 bases in between. Germline loops: CDR1 SEHNR, CDR2 FQNEAQ (reference sequence). This CDR3 region has 15 residues. The CDR3 coding sequence is TGTGCCAGCAGCTTAGGCACAAGAAGCACAGATACGCAGTATTTT. Its translation is CASSLGTRSTDTQYF.

The CDR3 spells CASRVRAGNTEAFF. The CDR3 DNA sequence: TGCGCCAGCAGGGTCCGGGCGGGGAACACTGAAGCTTTCTTT. The V and J genes are TRBV5-1 and TRBJ1-1; D gene unclear. The CDR3 has 14 residues. With 5 bases removed from V and 1 base from J, the gap between germline ends came to 12 bases. Germline V gene data show CDR1 as SGHRS and CDR2 as YFSETQ.

The chain couples TRBV5-1 to TRBJ1-1, with D uncertain. Germline-derived CDR1 and CDR2 are SGHRS and YFSETQ. The CDR3 spans 11 residues. V lost 7 bases and J 1 base, leaving 5 bases between the germline ends. The CDR3 loop reads CASAGNTEAFF. The CDR3 DNA reads as TGCGCCAGCGCGGGGAACACTGAAGCTTTCTTT.

There are a few counts of this clone. The CDR3 DNA reads TGTGCCAGCAGTGACATGAGCGGGGTACAAGAGACCCAGTACTTC. Protein: CASSDMSGVQETQYF. This chain connects TRBV25-1 to TRBJ2-5, with 7 positions matching TRBD2. The CDR3 contains 15 residues. V lost 3 bases, J lost 2 bases, and 6 bases stayed unmatched. CDR1 and CDR2 (germline): MGHDK, SYGVNS.

CDR3 loop: CAISRTGLYNEQFF. The DNA for the CDR3 is TGTGCCATCAGTCGGACAGGGCTTTACAATGAGCAGTTCTTC. The V gene is TRBV10-3, the J gene TRBJ2-1; TRBD1 aligns across 8 bases. V lost 5 bases and J lost 4; bases outside the gene matches: 4. CDR3 length: 14 amino acids. The germline V gene has CDR1 ENHRY and CDR2 SYGVKD.

As for this clone: One end of the junction varies from germline; a read error may be responsible. The chain recombines TRBV28 with TRBJ2-7; 10 bases fit TRBD1. The CDR3 runs 15 residues. Germline V gene data show CDR1 as MDHEN and CDR2 as SYDVKM. CDR3 loop: CASSLSGTGEDEQYF. Written as DNA, the CDR3 is TGTGCCAGCAGCTTATCCGGGACAGGGGAAGACGAGCAGTACTTC.

V is TRBV25-1 and J is TRBJ2-1; weak D call: TRBD2 (6 bases). Germline V lookup: CDR1 MGHDK, CDR2 SYGVNS. Trimming cost V 3 bases and J 5 bases, with 11 bases left between them. This CDR3 has 14 amino acids. CDR3 coding DNA: TGTGCCAGCAGTGATAGCGGATCGGACAATGAGCAGTTCTTC. Translating it yields CASSDSGSDNEQFF.

This clone was observed once. The chain couples TRBV27 to TRBJ2-5; possible D gene TRBD2, 5 bases. The CDR3 has 13 residues. The germline gives CDR1 MNHEY, CDR2 SMNVEV (reference sequence). The germline V and J ends were trimmed by 2 bases and 4 bases, with 8 bases remaining between them. CDR3 nucleotide sequence: TGTGCCAGCAGTTTAAAAGAGGGAGAGACCCAGTACTTC. Translation gives CASSLKEGETQYF.

J is TRBJ2-3 and V is TRBV7-9; TRBD1 matches 7 bases. V was pared by 4 bases and J by 4 bases, with 8 bases of the junction left unmatched. CDR1 is SEHNR and CDR2 is FQNEAQ in the germline V gene (reference sequence). The CDR3 sequence is 15 residues long. CDR3: CASSSPKGASDTQYF. The CDR3 coding sequence is TGTGCCAGCAGCTCTCCCAAGGGGGCGTCAGATACGCAGTATTTT.

In its sample, this clone was seen a few times. The V call is TRBV18, the J call TRBJ1-1, with 7 bases aligning to TRBD1. This CDR3 has 14 amino acids. The germline gives CDR1 KGHSH, CDR2 LQKENI. The V gene end was trimmed by 0 bases and the J gene end by 7 bases; junction bases not matched to a gene: 5. DNA for the CDR3: TGTGCCAGCTCACCACCGCCATGGGACAGTGAAGCTTTCTTT. It yields the protein CASSPPPWDSEAFF. Looking up the rest from reference TRBV18 and TRBJ1-1 gives the full variable domain: NAGVMQNPRHLVRRRGQEARLRCSPMKGHSHVYWYRQLPEEGLKFMVYLQKENIIDESGMPKERFSAEFPKEGPSILRIQQVVRGDSAAYFCASSPPPWDSEAFFGQGTRLTVV.

The rearrangement uses TRBV14 and TRBJ2-5; D not resolved. The CDR3 runs 13 residues. Germline values: CDR1 SGHDN, CDR2 FVKESK. The V end was cut by 4 bases, the J end by 5 bases, with 11 bases between. The CDR3 DNA follows: TGTGCCAGCAGCCCCCTCGGGTGGGAGACCCAGTACTTC. Amino acids: CASSPLGWETQYF.

This clone was detected only a few times. The chain links TRBV18 to TRBJ1-1; 8 nucleotides match TRBD1. The J segment lost 0 bases and the V segment lost 5 bases, leaving 5 bases of the junction unmatched. The CDR3 sequence is 15 residues long. Germline V gene data show CDR1 as KGHSH and CDR2 as LQKENI. The CDR3: CASSGTGSMNTEAFF. The CDR3 DNA is TGTGCCAGCTCAGGGACAGGTTCGATGAACACTGAAGCTTTCTTT. The whole variable domain, remainder taken from reference TRBV18 and TRBJ1-1, is NAGVMQNPRHLVRRRGQEARLRCSPMKGHSHVYWYRQLPEEGLKFMVYLQKENIIDESGMPKERFSAEFPKEGPSILRIQQVVRGDSAAYFCASSGTGSMNTEAFFGQGTRLTVV.

The chain employs TRBV30 and TRBJ2-2; no clear D gene. The CDR3 consists of 12 residues. CDR1 is GTSNPN, CDR2 SVGIG, per germline (reference sequence). The germline V and J ends were trimmed by 4 bases and 1 base, with 4 bases remaining between them. DNA for the CDR3: TGTGCCTGGAATCGGAACACCGGGGAGCTGTTTTTT. As protein: CAWNRNTGELFF.

J is TRBJ2-7 and V is TRBV6-5, with D possibly TRBD1 on 7 matching bases. CDR1 is MNHEY and CDR2 is SVGAGI in the germline V gene. The CDR3 contains 15 residues. With 5 bases removed from V and 12 bases from J, the gap between germline ends came to 26 bases. The CDR3 is CASSPRRDSFFKLYV. In DNA form, the CDR3 reads TGTGCCAGCAGTCCCAGGAGGGACAGCTTTTTCAAACTGTACGTC.

This clone was recorded a few times. V gene TRBV29-1 combines with J gene TRBJ2-7; 8 bases align to TRBD1. In germline, CDR1 is SQVTM, CDR2 ANQGSEA. V gave up 5 bases and J gave up 4 bases; unmatched junction bases: 7. This CDR3 comprises 13 residues. The CDR3 spells CSVSGQGGYEQYF. The CDR3 DNA reads TGCAGCGTTTCCGGACAGGGAGGATACGAGCAGTACTTC.